This T cell receptor (beta chain) was profiled in a study of CD8 T cells in Susac syndrome. Study details: Treatment status at blood draw for the Susac syndrome patients was therapy-naive, corticosteroids, or intravenous immunoglobulin alone.

Between the trimmed V and J ends, which lost 6 bases and 4 bases, there was a span of 24 bases. This CDR3 has 17 residues. Random hexamers were used to reverse transcribe an amount of about 0.45 to 1 ug RNA. A single record per CDR3 protein comes from TCRdb applying MiXCR to the immunoSEQ multiplex PCR reads. The table lists 150,000 or so distinct CDR3 sequences, about 95% of them singletons, with 0.14% in the top ten. Sequencing of TCR beta was undertaken in CD8+ and CD4+ T cells derived from blood. The TCR comes from a human donor with Susac syndrome. This chain links TRBV12-3 or TRBV12-4 with TRBJ2-5; D not resolved. The specimen sequenced was CD4+ T cells from PBMCs. The DNA for the CDR3 is TGTGCCAGCAGCCTGGGCATTTCTGGACGTTTGGGAGAGACCCAGTACTTC. The encoded protein is CASSLGISGRLGETQYF.